The clone carrying this T cell receptor (beta chain) was observed many times. As yet, its antigen is unknown. One junction end does not reproduce the germline sequence, and a read error may be involved. MiXCR, applied by TCRdb to the multiplex PCR reads, yields one record per CDR3 protein. The sample lists under 250,000 distinct CDR3 sequences; approximately 31% were seen once. Germline V CDR1 and CDR2: MNHEY, SVGEGT. The CDR3 contains 13 residues. This specimen belongs to a study of breast tumors, draining lymph nodes, adjacent tissues. Study-level findings and limits: The data were judged consistent with most tumor T cells coming from lymph node and expanding in tumor. Luminal-like breast cancer showed significantly higher tumor–nontumor repertoire similarity than basal-like. Compared with lymph nodes, tumors were less diverse; compared with nontumor tissue, more. Data only fit, rather than demonstrated, lymph node origin of most tumor T cells.

The lymph nodes were axillary draining lymph nodes from breast cancer patients. The sequenced material came from axillary lymph node tissue. The receptor was isolated from a female donor with breast cancer. Some clones in this sample may be carry-over from other donors' samples. The V gene is TRBV6-2 or TRBV6-3, the J gene TRBJ1-2; no reliable D call. The CDR3 sequence: CASSHSDRYGYTF. DNA of the CDR3: TGTGCCAGCAGTCACTCGGACCGATATGGCTACACCTTC.